This TCR beta chain was sequenced for a study of OX40 agonist ivuxolimab in advanced cancers. The overall study: Patients received the agonistic anti-OX40 (CD134) antibody ivuxolimab. Partial responses occurred in Three dose-escalation patients, one with hepatocellular carcinoma and two with cutaneous melanoma.

Note on this clone: The antigen is unknown.

Study results and caveats: Clonal expansion among partial responders at 0.1-3.0 mg/kg ranked near the lowest.

Germline CDR1 MNHNY, CDR2 SVGAGI (reference sequence). This CDR3 region has 14 residues. V was pared by 5 bases and J by 7 bases, with 12 bases between. Repertoires were generated with immunoSEQ multiplex PCR, while TCRdb's copy carries only in-frame clones and drops some. Here the sample spans about 60,000 clones, around 87% being singletons. This clonotype was obtained from an adult with an advanced solid tumor such as melanoma, head and neck, liver or kidney cancer. Sequencing was performed on CD4+ or CD8+ T cells sorted from blood, taken in a trial of the OX40 agonist ivuxolimab. J is TRBJ1-6 and V is TRBV6-6; no clear D. CDR3 coding DNA: TGTGCCAGCAGTCGTTATACAGAGAATTCACCCCTCCACTTT. Protein product: CASSRYTENSPLHF.